The 21 T cell receptor beta chains below were found in one sample sequenced in a study of blood T cell repertoires in COVID-19. Sequencing was performed with immunoSEQ multiplex PCR; in TCRdb, only in-frame clones are kept and a portion is missing. The sample shows about 260,000 clones, 85% to 90% of them seen only once. Sequencing used peripheral blood. These receptors were taken from a woman in her 40s with acute or convalescent COVID-19.

This clone is a singleton in its sample. This chain links TRBV15 with TRBJ1-1; TRBD1 aligns across 7 bases. Germline V gene lookup returns CDR1 LNHNV and CDR2 YYDKDF (reference sequence). This CDR3 has 14 amino acids. With V trimmed by 4 bases and J by 5 bases, 7 bases remained unmatched. The CDR3 sequence is CATSIGTEGTEAFF. The CDR3, as DNA: TGTGCCACCAGCATTGGGACAGAGGGGACTGAAGCTTTCTTT. Using reference TRBV15 and TRBJ1-1 for the parts outside the CDR3, the full variable domain is DAMVIQNPRYQVTQFGKPVTLSCSQTLNHNVMYWYQQKSSQAPKLLFHYYDKDFNNEADTPDNFQSRRPNTSFCFLDIRSPGLGDTAMYLCATSIGTEGTEAFFGQGTRLTVV.

The chain has TRBV29-1 and TRBJ2-3, with 12 bases aligning to TRBD2. Per germline, CDR1 SQVTM and CDR2 ANQGSEA. This CDR3 region has 15 residues. V lost 7 bases and J lost 6; bases outside the gene matches: 11. The CDR3: CSARTASGGADTQYF. CDR3 nucleotide sequence: TGCAGCGCCAGAACGGCTAGCGGGGGGGCCGATACGCAGTATTTT.

V usage is TRBV19 and J usage is TRBJ1-6, with D possibly matching TRBD1 (6 bases). Looked up from germline, CDR1 is LNHDA and CDR2 is SQIVND (reference sequence). Trimming stripped 3 bases from V and 14 bases from J, with 26 bases between. The CDR3 runs to 17 residues. CDR3 DNA sequence: TGTGCCAGTAGTATGACGCGAGGGGGACCCCTTCTTCGAACCCTCCACTTT. Its translation: CASSMTRGGPLLRTLHF.

The DNA of the CDR3 is TGTGCCAGTAGTATCCTTCCGTGGGGACAGATATACAATGAGCAGTTCTTC. Protein product: CASSILPWGQIYNEQFF. This chain links TRBV19 with TRBJ2-1; TRBD1 aligns across 7 bases. The junction had 12 bases not matched to a gene; V was cut back by 3 bases and J by 4 bases. The germline CDR1 and CDR2 sequences are LNHDA and SQIVND (reference sequence). The CDR3 spans 17 residues.

The V and J genes are TRBV6-1 and TRBJ2-7, with TRBD2 as a possible D gene (5 bases). V was pared by 3 bases and J by 4 bases, with 7 bases between. The CDR3 is 12 amino acids. The germline CDR1 and CDR2 sequences are MNHNS and SASEGT. The CDR3 is CASSDWEYEQYV. The CDR3 bases are TGTGCCAGCAGTGATTGGGAGTACGAGCAGTACGTC.

This chain links TRBV5-5 with TRBJ2-2, with D tentatively TRBD2 (7 bases). The V gene's germline CDR1 is SGHKS and CDR2 YYEKEE (reference sequence). Trimming took off 4 bases at V and 3 bases at J, with 22 bases between the two ends. The CDR3 covers 18 residues. Written as DNA, the CDR3 is TGTGCCAGCAGCCCCCCTGGGGGGGCCGGAATTGACACCGGGGAGCTGTTTTTT. Translation: CASSPPGGAGIDTGELFF.

The rearrangement joins TRBV9 to TRBJ1-2, with D possibly being TRBD1 (6 bases). Germline CDR1 and CDR2: SGDLS and YYNGEE. The CDR3 contains 14 residues. Trimming shortened V by 2 bases and J by 4 bases, and 12 bases separated the two germline ends. The CDR3 sequence: CASSVTGNSYGYTF. For the CDR3, the DNA is TGTGCCAGCAGCGTTACAGGGAACAGCTATGGCTACACCTTC.

The V call is TRBV5-4, the J call TRBJ1-1; unclear D gene. Germline V CDR1 and CDR2: SGHNT, YYREEE (reference sequence). This CDR3 region has 15 residues. Between the trimmed V and J ends, which lost 2 bases and 10 bases, there was a span of 21 bases. The CDR3, as DNA: TGTGCCAGCAGCTTCACTAGCCCCTTAGGGTCGGGAGCTTTCTTT. Translating it yields CASSFTSPLGSGAFF.

CDR3 in DNA: TGTGCCAGCAGCTTACAGGTGCTCGGGGATTCACCCCTCCACTTT. Amino acids: CASSLQVLGDSPLHF. This chain joins TRBV7-6 and TRBJ1-6; D is undetermined. V was shortened by 2 bases and J by 8 bases, with 13 bases between the two germline ends. Germline CDR1 SGHVS, CDR2 FNYEAQ. The CDR3 sequence is 15 residues long.

The chain employs TRBV24-1 and TRBJ2-5, with 8 bases matching TRBD2. V lost 3 bases to trimming and J lost 2 bases; unmatched junction nucleotides: 4. Germline assignment: CDR1 KGHDR and CDR2 SFDVKD. The CDR3 has 15 residues. As DNA, the CDR3 is TGTGCCACCAGTGATGGCCCGGGGGGGCAAGAGACCCAGTACTTC. Translation: CATSDGPGGQETQYF.

This clone was recorded only once. The chain is built from TRBV24-1 and TRBJ2-7; perhaps TRBD1 as D (6 bases). The CDR3 loop spans 11 amino acids. Trimming cost V 9 bases and J 6 bases, with 11 bases left between them. Germline V gives CDR1 KGHDR, CDR2 SFDVKD. This CDR3 reads CATYRVREQYV. CDR3 nucleotide sequence: TGTGCCACCTACAGGGTCCGCGAGCAGTACGTC.

The V gene is TRBV11-3, the J gene TRBJ2-2; D may be TRBD1 (5 bases). V lost 3 bases and J lost 1, with 6 bases in between. Germline V gene sequence: CDR1 SGHNT, CDR2 YENEEA. CDR3 size: 14 residues. Written as DNA, the CDR3 is TGTGCCAGCAGCTTCGACAGGAACACCGGGGAGCTGTTTTTT. Protein: CASSFDRNTGELFF. The variable domain in full, completed from reference TRBV11-3 and TRBJ2-2, reads EAGVVQSPRYKIIEKKQPVAFWCNPISGHNTLYWYLQNLGQGPELLIRYENEEAVDDSQLPKDRFSAERLKGVDSTLKIQPAELGDSAVYLCASSFDRNTGELFFGEGSRLTVL.

The chain combines TRBV6-5 with TRBJ1-6; D is ambiguous. With 8 bases removed from V and 11 bases from J, the gap between germline ends came to 16 bases. CDR3 size: 13 residues. The germline CDR1 and CDR2 sequences are MNHEY and SVGAGI. CDR3 nucleotides: TGTGCCAGCTTGCGGGCTGCCGTGGCACCCCTCCACTTT. This codes for CASLRAAVAPLHF.

This chain links TRBV19 with TRBJ1-5, with TRBD1 identical over 11 bases. The CDR3 sequence is 17 residues long. Germline loops: CDR1 LNHDA, CDR2 SQIVND (reference sequence). V gave up 1 base and J gave up 1 base; unmatched junction bases: 3. This chain's CDR3 is CASSIGTGGLSNQPQHF. The CDR3, as DNA: TGTGCCAGTAGTATAGGGACAGGGGGCTTGAGCAATCAGCCCCAGCATTTT.

The V and J genes are TRBV3-1 (or the pseudogene TRBV3-2) and TRBJ1-2, with D unclear. Germline loops: CDR1 LGHDT, CDR2 YNNKEL (reference sequence). V was cut by 0 bases and J by 11 bases, with 10 bases left in between. This CDR3 is built from 12 residues. Here the CDR3 reads CASSQDWQLYTF. The CDR3 bases are TGTGCCAGCAGCCAAGATTGGCAGTTATACACCTTC.

The chain uses TRBV27 and TRBJ1-1; TRBD1 matches 7 bases. The J segment lost 2 bases and the V segment lost 3 bases, leaving 18 bases of the junction unmatched. CDR1 and CDR2 (germline): MNHEY, SMNVEV (reference sequence). CDR3 size: 19 residues. The CDR3 spells CASSFAPMDLTGKNTEAFF. The CDR3, as DNA: TGTGCCAGCAGTTTCGCCCCGATGGACCTGACAGGGAAAAACACTGAAGCTTTCTTT.

The rearrangement links TRBV5-6 to TRBJ1-1, with 9 bases fitting TRBD1. V gave up 4 bases and J gave up 7 bases; unmatched junction bases: 11. The V gene's germline CDR1 is SGHDT and CDR2 YYEEEE. The CDR3 length is 15 residues. The chain's CDR3 is CASSLDGTGTIEAFF. CDR3 nucleotide sequence: TGTGCCAGCAGCCTAGACGGGACAGGGACGATTGAAGCTTTCTTT.

The rearrangement links TRBV6-4 to TRBJ1-5, with a weak D call TRBD1 (5 bases). The CDR3 length is 13 residues. Per germline, CDR1 MRHNA and CDR2 SNTAGT. V lost 5 bases, J lost 5 bases, and 10 bases lay in between. CDR3 coding DNA: TGTGCCAGCAGTCGACAGCAGGATCAGCCCCAGCATTTT. Translating gives CASSRQQDQPQHF.

The genes are TRBV14 and TRBJ1-4; possible D gene TRBD1, 5 bases. Germline-derived CDR1 and CDR2 are SGHDN and FVKESK. The germline V and J ends were trimmed by 4 bases and 5 bases, with 14 bases remaining between them. The CDR3 runs 15 residues. CDR3 in amino acids: CASSRSDTLNEKLFF. CDR3 coding DNA: TGTGCCAGCAGCCGTTCGGACACCTTAAATGAAAAACTGTTTTTT.

The gene calls are TRBV7-9 and TRBJ1-1; no definite D call. The CDR3 is made up of 13 amino acids. The V end was cut by 3 bases, the J end by 9 bases, with 14 bases between. Germline V gene sequence: CDR1 SEHNR, CDR2 FQNEAQ (reference sequence). The CDR3 loop reads CASSFFLSYQAFF. Written as DNA, the CDR3 is TGTGCCAGCAGCTTCTTCCTATCGTACCAAGCTTTCTTT.

The chain couples TRBV5-4 to TRBJ1-1; 7 positions agree with TRBD1. J was trimmed by 4 bases and V by 3 bases; bases with no gene match: 3. CDR3 length equals 13 residues. Germline CDR1 reads SGHNT; CDR2 reads YYREEE (reference sequence). The CDR3 sequence: CASSYNRGTEAFF. Here the CDR3 DNA reads TGTGCCAGCAGCTATAACAGGGGCACTGAAGCTTTCTTT.